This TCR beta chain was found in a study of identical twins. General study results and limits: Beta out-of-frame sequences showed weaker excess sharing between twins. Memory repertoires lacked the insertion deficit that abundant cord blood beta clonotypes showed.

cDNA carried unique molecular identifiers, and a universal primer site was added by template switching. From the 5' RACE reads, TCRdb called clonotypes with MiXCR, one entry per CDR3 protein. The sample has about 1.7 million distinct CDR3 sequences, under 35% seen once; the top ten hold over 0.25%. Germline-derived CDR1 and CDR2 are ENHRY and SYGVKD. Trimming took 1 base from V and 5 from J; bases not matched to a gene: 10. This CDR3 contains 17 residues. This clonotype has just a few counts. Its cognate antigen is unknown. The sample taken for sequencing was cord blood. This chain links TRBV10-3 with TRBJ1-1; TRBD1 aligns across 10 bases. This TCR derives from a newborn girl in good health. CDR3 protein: CAISEFLEGDRGTEAFF. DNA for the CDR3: TGTGCCATCAGTGAGTTTTTAGAGGGGGACAGGGGTACTGAAGCTTTCTTT.